This T cell receptor (beta chain) came from a study of CD8 T cells in Susac syndrome. The V end lost 1 base, the J end lost 1 base, and 13 bases lay between the germline ends. The CDR3 contains 16 residues. The V gene's germline CDR1 is KGHSH and CDR2 LQKENI. The authors sequenced TCR beta from blood CD8+ and CD4+ T cells. The multiple sclerosis control group comprised treatment-naive patients with stable or active relapsing-remitting disease. FACS enriched CD8+ TEMRA cells, while bulk CD8+ and CD4+ were negatively isolated. When the RNA was reverse transcribed, random hexamers were used with an input of roughly 0.45 to 1 ug. The TCR beta CDR3 was amplified by immunoSEQ multiplex PCR across 54 Vbeta, 13 Jbeta. TCRdb reanalysed the immunoSEQ multiplex PCR reads using MiXCR and keeps one entry per CDR3 protein. Found here are approximately 160,000 distinct CDR3 sequences, 80% to 95% of them singletons; the top ten hold 0.09% to 0.095%.

Sequenced: CD4+ T cells from PBMCs. The sequence derives from a human donor with multiple sclerosis. The chain employs TRBV18 and TRBJ1-1, with D unresolved. In DNA, the CDR3 is TGTGCCAGCTCACCACGTGGGCGTCGTTGGAACACTGAAGCTTTCTTT. Amino acids: CASSPRGRRWNTEAFF.